A single sample is the source of the 19 T cell receptor beta chains below, sequenced in a study of cytomegalovirus exposure and HLA in healthy donors. The study ran its PCR with 60 Vbeta and 13 Jbeta primers. TCRdb's table, derived via immunoSEQ multiplex PCR, lists solely in-frame clones and lacks some. The data show more than 95,000 clones, and the top ten clones hold about 2.7%. Sequenced: PBMCs. The receptors here all came from a man under 40 in good health and CMV-seronegative.

This sequence joins TRBV10-3 and TRBJ2-7; 7 bases align to TRBD1. The CDR3 loop spans 12 amino acids. Germline V gene data show CDR1 as ENHRY and CDR2 as SYGVKD. Trimming took 10 bases from V and 0 from J; bases not matched to a gene: 3. DNA for the CDR3: TGTGCCACCCGACAGGGCTCCTACGAGCAGTACTTC. Its translation is CATRQGSYEQYF.

The J gene is TRBJ2-5, the V gene TRBV10-3, with D perhaps TRBD2 (5 bases). V was cut by 3 bases and J by 11 bases, with 16 bases left in between. There are 13 residues in the CDR3. The germline V gene encodes CDR1 ENHRY and CDR2 SYGVKD. The DNA of the CDR3 is TGTGCCATCAGTGATCTAGTTTCTGGGGAGCAGTACTTC. Translating it yields CAISDLVSGEQYF.

The rearrangement uses TRBV6-6 and TRBJ1-1; a possible D gene is TRBD1 (6 bases). The CDR3 is 16 residues long. Trimming removed 5 bases from V and 4 bases from J, with 20 bases in between. Germline values: CDR1 MNHNY, CDR2 SVGAGI (reference sequence). The CDR3: CASSNRQADLSTEAFF. For the CDR3, the DNA is TGTGCCAGCAGTAACCGACAGGCAGACCTGAGCACTGAAGCTTTCTTT.

The J gene is TRBJ2-1, the V gene TRBV4-1; D ambiguous. V dropped 8 bases and J dropped 4 bases, with 18 bases sitting between them. The length of the CDR3 is 15 residues. CDR1 is MGHRA and CDR2 is YSYEKL in the germline V gene. The CDR3 nucleotides are TGCGCCAGCTCCCACGTCAAGCGCGATTACAATGAGCAGTTCTTC. It translates to CASSHVKRDYNEQFF.

The V call is TRBV2, the J call TRBJ2-2; 9 bases agree with TRBD1. J lost 1 base, V lost 6 bases, and 9 bases had no gene match. This CDR3 has 17 residues. CDR1 and CDR2 from the germline V gene are SNHLY and FYNNEI. The CDR3: CASSRTGGVLNTGELFF. CDR3 nucleotide sequence: TGTGCCAGCAGCCGAACAGGGGGCGTTTTGAACACCGGGGAGCTGTTTTTT.

The rearrangement joins TRBV30 to TRBJ1-1, with 7 bases that match TRBD1. This CDR3 comprises 13 residues. J lost 4 bases, V lost 1 base, and 3 bases had no gene match. The germline V gene encodes CDR1 GTSNPN and CDR2 SVGIG (reference sequence). The CDR3 region has the DNA TGTGCCTGGAGTGAGGGGGCTGGCACTGAAGCTTTCTTT. This encodes CAWSEGAGTEAFF.

The rearrangement uses TRBV4-2 and TRBJ2-7; no clear D gene. The CDR3 sequence is 13 residues long. CDR1 and CDR2 from the germline V gene are LGHNA and YNFKEQ. Between the trimmed V and J ends, which lost 1 base and 3 bases, there was a span of 7 bases. CDR3 protein: CASSQGPGYEQYF. CDR3 DNA: TGTGCCAGCAGCCAAGGGCCGGGCTACGAGCAGTACTTC.

The V call is TRBV4-1, the J call TRBJ2-1, with D perhaps matching TRBD1 (7 bases). This CDR3 contains 19 residues. With 3 bases removed from V and 0 bases from J, the gap between germline ends came to 21 bases. From germline, CDR1 is MGHRA and CDR2 YSYEKL. The CDR3 bases are TGCGCCAGCAGCCATCCCCAGGGGGACTTGGAAAGCTCCTACAATGAGCAGTTCTTC. Protein: CASSHPQGDLESSYNEQFF.

The J gene is TRBJ1-1, the V gene TRBV5-1; 8 nucleotides line up with TRBD1. CDR3 size: 16 residues. Germline V gene sequence: CDR1 SGHRS, CDR2 YFSETQ. J was trimmed by 5 bases and V by 2 bases; bases with no gene match: 11. CDR3 sequence: CASSFGTGGLRTEAFF. DNA of the CDR3: TGCGCCAGCAGCTTCGGCACAGGGGGTTTGAGGACTGAAGCTTTCTTT.

V is TRBV6-4 and J is TRBJ2-3; 8 nucleotides agree with TRBD2. This CDR3 has 16 amino acids. The germline V gene encodes CDR1 MRHNA and CDR2 SNTAGT. V lost 6 bases, J lost 5 bases, and 13 bases stayed unmatched. CDR3 sequence: CASSLKRASGLDTQYF. The DNA of the CDR3 is TGTGCCAGCAGCTTGAAAAGGGCTAGCGGGTTAGATACGCAGTATTTT.

The chain employs TRBV30 and TRBJ2-2; D perhaps matches TRBD1 (6 bases). CDR3 length equals 13 residues. Germline V gives CDR1 GTSNPN, CDR2 SVGIG (reference sequence). With 3 bases removed from V and 5 bases from J, the gap between germline ends came to 10 bases. CDR3 sequence: CAWSSRGTGELFF. The CDR3 coding sequence is TGTGCCTGGAGCAGCAGGGGAACCGGGGAGCTGTTTTTT.

The rearrangement links TRBV9 to TRBJ2-7, with D possibly matching TRBD2 (6 bases). V was pared by 4 bases and J by 2 bases, with 16 bases between. CDR3 size: 15 residues. Germline CDR1 SGDLS, CDR2 YYNGEE. The CDR3 protein is CASSPGGGGTYEQYF. The CDR3 nucleotides are TGTGCCAGCAGCCCTGGGGGTGGGGGGACCTACGAGCAGTACTTC.

The chain links TRBV5-1 to TRBJ2-1, with 7 bases matching TRBD2. The CDR3 contains 15 residues. Germline V gene lookup returns CDR1 SGHRS and CDR2 YFSETQ. With 4 bases clipped from V and 8 bases from J, the junction kept 12 bases outside the gene matches. In nucleotides, the CDR3 is TGCGCCAGCAGCCCCTTTCGGGAGGAGGGCGATGAGCAGTTCTTC. The encoded protein is CASSPFREEGDEQFF.

The chain links TRBV30 to TRBJ1-6, with no clear D. The CDR3 totals 12 residues. Germline V gene sequence: CDR1 GTSNPN, CDR2 SVGIG (reference sequence). The V end was cut by 3 bases, the J end by 8 bases, with 8 bases between. The CDR3 coding sequence is TGTGCCTGGAGGGAGATGTATTCACCCCTCCACTTT. It translates to CAWREMYSPLHF.

The chain joins TRBV18 to TRBJ2-7, with D perhaps matching TRBD2 (6 bases). Germline V gene data show CDR1 as KGHSH and CDR2 as LQKENI. The CDR3 runs to 12 residues. Trimming pared 6 bases from V and 5 bases from J, leaving 11 bases between. CDR3 DNA: TGTGCCAGCTCGCCTGGGGGGAACGAGCAGTACTTC. Protein product: CASSPGGNEQYF.

V usage is TRBV29-1 and J usage is TRBJ1-1; unclear D gene. The CDR3 extends over 11 amino acids. Trimming took off 3 bases at V and 1 base at J, with 3 bases between the two ends. The germline gives CDR1 SQVTM, CDR2 ANQGSEA. CDR3 protein: CSVDRNTEAFF. As DNA, the CDR3 is TGCAGCGTTGACAGGAACACTGAAGCTTTCTTT.

The chain employs TRBV18 and TRBJ2-1; 14 bases map to TRBD2. CDR1 is KGHSH, CDR2 LQKENI, per germline. This CDR3 region has 16 residues. J gave up 7 bases and V 6 bases, and 8 bases lay outside the gene matches. The CDR3 spells CASSRLAGGPENEQFF. CDR3 coding DNA: TGTGCCAGCTCTCGACTAGCGGGAGGGCCGGAGAATGAGCAGTTCTTC. Based on the CDR3 plus reference TRBV18 and TRBJ2-1, the full variable domain is NAGVMQNPRHLVRRRGQEARLRCSPMKGHSHVYWYRQLPEEGLKFMVYLQKENIIDESGMPKERFSAEFPKEGPSILRIQQVVRGDSAAYFCASSRLAGGPENEQFFGPGTRLTVL.

The J gene is TRBJ2-2, the V gene TRBV13; the match to TRBD1 covers 8 bases. V lost 4 bases and J lost 2; bases outside the gene matches: 6. There are 16 residues in the CDR3. Germline CDR1 PRHDT, CDR2 FYEKMQ (reference sequence). CDR3 sequence: CASSSPGQGNTGELFF. DNA for the CDR3: TGTGCCAGCAGCTCCCCCGGACAGGGCAACACCGGGGAGCTGTTTTTT. Full variable domain (outside the CDR3, taken from reference TRBV13 and TRBJ2-2): AAGVIQSPRHLIKEKRETATLKCYPIPRHDTVYWYQQGPGQDPQFLISFYEKMQSDKGSIPDRFSAQQFSDYHSELNMSSLELGDSALYFCASSSPGQGNTGELFFGEGSRLTVL.

The chain has TRBV28 and TRBJ1-5; 9 bases align to TRBD1. CDR3 length equals 16 residues. The trim removed 6 bases at V and 6 bases at J, leaving 12 bases unmatched. The V gene's germline CDR1 is MDHEN and CDR2 SYDVKM. CDR3 region: CASSRIDRGVSQPQHF. DNA for the CDR3: TGTGCCAGCAGCCGTATAGACAGGGGGGTTAGTCAGCCCCAGCATTTT.